Described below is a single TCR beta chain sequence and its context. After removal of 6 bases from V and 2 bases from J, the junction contained 5 bases not matched to a gene. This CDR3 contains 14 residues. CDR1 and CDR2 from the germline V gene are KGHSH and LQKENI. This record comes from a study of T-cell memory formation after mild COVID-19. TCRdb recomputed calls from the 5' RACE reads with MiXCR, one row per CDR3 protein. The sample carries roughly 190,000 distinct CDR3 sequences, about 18% recorded once. Specimen: PBMCs or a T cell subset sorted from them (not recorded which). This TCR came from an adult woman who had mild COVID-19 (a few samples of this study predate the infection). Cell type and time point are not known. The V gene is TRBV18, the J gene TRBJ2-3, with 7 bases matching TRBD1. The DNA for the CDR3 is TGTGCCAGCTCTATACAGGGGTACACAGATACGCAGTATTTT. Translating gives CASSIQGYTDTQYF.